This T cell receptor beta chain was found in a study of Graves' ophthalmopathy and Graves' hyperthyroidism. Study-wide context: At initial diagnosis, peripheral blood was obtained, and this preceded any treatment. Study outcomes and limitations: Appearing in blood as well were most expanded thyroid clonotypes above 0.001 frequency. In predicting ophthalmopathy progression, the model reached about 71% sensitivity and around 72% specificity. Stable hyperthyroidism and ophthalmopathy were told apart by a 13-signature model, which achieved about 88% sensitivity and roughly 76% specificity.

CDR3 length equals 14 residues. Germline V gives CDR1 GTSNPN, CDR2 SVGIG (reference sequence). The V end was cut by 2 bases, the J end by 4 bases, with 12 bases between. TCR beta CDR3 regions were amplified from RNA transcripts. Amplification began with first-round RT-PCR using HTBI primers, then second-round multiplex PCR was performed. TCRdb ran MiXCR on the multiplex PCR reads and lists one entry per CDR3 protein. The table includes 300,000 to 400,000 distinct CDR3 sequences, roughly a sixth detected once. This clonotype showed up many times. Its specificity is not known. The chain has TRBV30 and TRBJ1-3; D is ambiguous. The origin of this receptor is an adult man with Graves' ophthalmopathy. Input material: peripheral blood. This CDR3 is CAWSRVTGGNTIYF. CDR3 bases: TGTGCCTGGAGTCGTGTCACCGGCGGAAACACCATATATTTT.